What follows describes a single T cell receptor beta chain. The target of this receptor is not known. The data are from a study of T cell clusters in autoimmune cytopenias (dated by TCRdb to between 2018 and 2020). Regarding the research as a whole: Per sample, TRB sequencing gave a median depth of about 50,000 reads and a median of about 2,300 distinct TRB clonotypes. TRB and IGH repertoires from peripheral blood were sequenced in autoimmune cytopenia patients at active disease and during treatment follow-up, with healthy, CLL and autoimmune hepatitis controls included alongside. The study aimed to test whether autoimmune cytopenia patients carry a disease-specific immune repertoire signature usable as a blood-based biomarker.

For each sample, TRB amplification used 200 to 250 ng of peripheral blood genomic DNA, equal to 40,000 or so genome equivalents. TRB rearrangements were amplified by multiplex PCR following a touch-down protocol, with the TRB-A and TRB-B primer pools mixed in one tube. Illumina adapters and sample indices were attached to the amplicons through two consecutive PCR reactions using Phusion HS II polymerase. The amplicons were gel-purified using the NucleoSpin Gel and PCR Clean-up kit, after which quantification was performed by Qubit and quality was checked on an Agilent 2100 Bioanalyzer. Sequencing of the libraries was done on an Illumina MiSeq with paired-end, single-indexed, 600-cycle runs. The source study handled its data this way. MiXCR version 2.1.12, together with the default MiXCR reference library, was used to align and assemble the TRB reads. A clone was defined by each unique CDR3 nucleotide sequence, and the analysis included only productive sequences supported by at least two reads. Repertoire diversity was assessed by alpha-parameterized diversity profiles (alpha 0 to 5), including Shannon (alpha 1) and Simpson (alpha 2) indices, computed with an R script. The tcR package was used to compute combinatorial TRB VJ usage, and cohorts were compared on this usage by principal component analysis with ade4. GLIPH clustering of TCRbeta CDR3s was carried out on cohort pairs matched by age and read depth, and cluster frequencies were compared by Wilcoxon test. TCRdb reprocessed the sequencing reads and holds a single record per CDR3 protein sequence, with no DNA. TCRdb, rather than the study authors, made the V and J calls. The sample's table covers approximately 2,700 distinct CDR3 sequences. Together, the top ten hold around a sixth of the sample.

On the study overall, not on this receptor specifically: The T cell clusters were defined only in silico, and the functional role of the clusters still needed to be validated experimentally. In the comparison of secondary cytopenia with CLL, no cluster-lack signature showed up, apparently because the dominant lymphoma-associated repertoire masked the signature. GLIPH results suggested that primary autoimmune cytopenia patients were missing physiological T cell clusters, with approximately 52 clusters found only in healthy donors compared with about 16 found only in patients. The TRB repertoire shifts, including less even repertoires in secondary cytopenia and CLL, mostly reflected lymphoma bias and not autoimmunity. Healthy donors had almost three times as many exclusive TRB clusters as active autoimmune hepatitis patients, a finding consistent with an autoimmunity-wide signature.

The receptor comes from a human donor with an autoimmune cytopenia, with autoimmune hepatitis or in good health (not recorded which). Material: peripheral blood.

For the CDR3, the sequence is CASSLAEGWNEQFF. The chain is assembled from TRBV5-1 and TRBJ2-1; TCRdb proposes TRBD2, but this gene call is untestable without DNA. Including the terminal cysteine and phenylalanine, the CDR3 comprises 14 residues. The entry carries no DNA sequence. Based on the germline V gene, the CDR1 and CDR2 sequences are SGHRS and YFSETQ.